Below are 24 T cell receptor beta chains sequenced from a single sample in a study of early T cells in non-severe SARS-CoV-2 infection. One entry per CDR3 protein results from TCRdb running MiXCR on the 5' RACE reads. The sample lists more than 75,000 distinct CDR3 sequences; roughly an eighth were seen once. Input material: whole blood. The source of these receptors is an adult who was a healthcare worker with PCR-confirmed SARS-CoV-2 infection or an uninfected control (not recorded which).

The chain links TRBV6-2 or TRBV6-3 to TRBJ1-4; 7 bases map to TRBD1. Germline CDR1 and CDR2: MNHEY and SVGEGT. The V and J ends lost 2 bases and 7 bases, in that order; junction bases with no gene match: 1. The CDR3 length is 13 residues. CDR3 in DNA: TGTGCCAGCAGTTACGACAGGGTTGAAAAACTGTTTTTT. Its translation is CASSYDRVEKLFF.

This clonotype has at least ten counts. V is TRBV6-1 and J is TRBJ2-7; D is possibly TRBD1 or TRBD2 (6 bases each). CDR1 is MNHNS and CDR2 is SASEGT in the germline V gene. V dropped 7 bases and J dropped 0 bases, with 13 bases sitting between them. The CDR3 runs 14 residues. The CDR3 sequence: CASKGGWDSYEQYF. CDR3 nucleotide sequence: TGTGCCAGCAAGGGGGGATGGGACTCCTACGAGCAGTACTTC.

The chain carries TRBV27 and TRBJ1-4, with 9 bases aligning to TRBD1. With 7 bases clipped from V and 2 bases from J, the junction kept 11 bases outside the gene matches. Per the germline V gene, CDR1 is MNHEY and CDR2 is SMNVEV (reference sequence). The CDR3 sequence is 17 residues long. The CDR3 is CASIGTGFFATNEKLFF. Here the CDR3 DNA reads TGTGCCAGCATCGGGACAGGGTTTTTCGCGACTAATGAAAAACTGTTTTTT.

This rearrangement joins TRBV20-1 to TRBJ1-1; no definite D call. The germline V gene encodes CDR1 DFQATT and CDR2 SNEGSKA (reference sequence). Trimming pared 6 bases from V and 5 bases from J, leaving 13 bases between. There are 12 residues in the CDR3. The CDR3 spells CSAAKRETEAFF. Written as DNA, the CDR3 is TGCAGTGCGGCGAAGAGAGAAACTGAAGCTTTCTTT.

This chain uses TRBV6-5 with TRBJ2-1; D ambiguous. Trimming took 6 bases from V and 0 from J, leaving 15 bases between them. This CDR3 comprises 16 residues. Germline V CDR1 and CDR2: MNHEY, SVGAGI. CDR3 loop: CASSPSAGSSYNEQFF. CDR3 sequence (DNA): TGTGCCAGCAGCCCGAGTGCCGGTAGCTCCTACAATGAGCAGTTCTTC.

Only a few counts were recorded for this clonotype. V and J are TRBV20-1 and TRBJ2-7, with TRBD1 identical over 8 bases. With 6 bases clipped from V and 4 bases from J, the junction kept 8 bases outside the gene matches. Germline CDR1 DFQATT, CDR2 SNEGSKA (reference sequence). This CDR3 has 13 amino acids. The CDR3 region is CSALRTGKYEQYF. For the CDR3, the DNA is TGCAGTGCCCTTAGGACAGGGAAGTACGAGCAGTACTTC.

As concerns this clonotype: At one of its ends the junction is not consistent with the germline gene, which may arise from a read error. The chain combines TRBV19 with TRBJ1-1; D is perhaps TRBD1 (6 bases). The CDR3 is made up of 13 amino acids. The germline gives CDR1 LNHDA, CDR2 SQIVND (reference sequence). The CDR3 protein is CASTWGRDTEAFF. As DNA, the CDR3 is TGCGCCTCAACCTGGGGGCGGGACACTGAAGCTTTCTTT.

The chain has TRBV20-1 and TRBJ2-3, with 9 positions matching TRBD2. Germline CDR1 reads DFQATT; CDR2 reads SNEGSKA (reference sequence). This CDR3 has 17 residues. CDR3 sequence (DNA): TGCAGCACCGATAGCGGGAGCCAGCCGGCTGGCACAGATACGCAGTATTTT. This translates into CSTDSGSQPAGTDTQYF.

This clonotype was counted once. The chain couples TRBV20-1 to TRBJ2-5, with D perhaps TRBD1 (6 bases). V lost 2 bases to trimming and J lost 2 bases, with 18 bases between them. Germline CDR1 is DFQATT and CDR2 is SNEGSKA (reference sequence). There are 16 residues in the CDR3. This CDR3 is CSARPYRDSGQETQYF. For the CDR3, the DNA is TGCAGTGCTAGACCTTACAGGGATTCGGGGCAAGAGACCCAGTACTTC.

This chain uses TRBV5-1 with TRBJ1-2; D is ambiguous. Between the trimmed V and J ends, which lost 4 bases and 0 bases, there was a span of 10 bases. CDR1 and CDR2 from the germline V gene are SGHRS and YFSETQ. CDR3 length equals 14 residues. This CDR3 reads CASSPTTTNYGYTF. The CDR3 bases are TGCGCCAGCAGCCCGACAACGACTAACTATGGCTACACCTTC.

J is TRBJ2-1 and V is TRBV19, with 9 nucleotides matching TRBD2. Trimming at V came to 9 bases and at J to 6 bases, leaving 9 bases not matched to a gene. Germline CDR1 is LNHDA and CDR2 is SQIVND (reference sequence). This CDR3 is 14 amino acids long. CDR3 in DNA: TGTGCCAGCAAAACTAGCGGGCTCTCCAATGAGCAGTTCTTC. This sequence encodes CASKTSGLSNEQFF.

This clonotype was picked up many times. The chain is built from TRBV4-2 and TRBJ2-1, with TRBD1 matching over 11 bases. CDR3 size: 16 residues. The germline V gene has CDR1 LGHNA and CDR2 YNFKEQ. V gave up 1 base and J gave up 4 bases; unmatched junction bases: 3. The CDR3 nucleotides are TGTGCCAGCAGCCAAGTGGGACAGGGGGTTTACAATGAGCAGTTCTTC. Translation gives CASSQVGQGVYNEQFF.

This CDR3 reads CSASTPGTEAFF. The CDR3 DNA follows: TGCAGCGCCTCGACCCCGGGGACTGAAGCTTTCTTT. This chain connects TRBV29-1 to TRBJ1-1; no clear D gene. Trimming pared 7 bases from V and 5 bases from J, leaving 14 bases between. The CDR3 extends over 12 amino acids. In germline, CDR1 is SQVTM, CDR2 ANQGSEA.

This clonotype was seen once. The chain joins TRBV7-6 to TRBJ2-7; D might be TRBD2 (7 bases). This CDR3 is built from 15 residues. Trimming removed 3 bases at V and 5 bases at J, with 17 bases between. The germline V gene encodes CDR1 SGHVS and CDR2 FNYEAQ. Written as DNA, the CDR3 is TGTGCCAGCAGCTTCACGGGGGGCCTGCTGGACGAGCAGTACTTC. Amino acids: CASSFTGGLLDEQYF.

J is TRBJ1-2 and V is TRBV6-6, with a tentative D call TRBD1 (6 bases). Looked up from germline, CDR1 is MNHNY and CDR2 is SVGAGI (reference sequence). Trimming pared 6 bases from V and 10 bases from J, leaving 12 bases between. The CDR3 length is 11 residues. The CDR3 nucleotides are TGTGCCAGCAGCCGGGACATAGACTACACCTTC. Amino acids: CASSRDIDYTF.

This CDR3 reads CSVLDGKTDTQYF. The CDR3 nucleotides are TGCAGCGTCCTGGACGGGAAGACAGATACGCAGTATTTT. The chain couples TRBV29-1 to TRBJ2-3, with a tentative D call TRBD2 (5 bases). CDR3 length: 13 residues. V lost 6 bases, J lost 3 bases, and 13 bases lay in between. Germline V gene lookup returns CDR1 SQVTM and CDR2 ANQGSEA.

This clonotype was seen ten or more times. CDR3 DNA: TGTGCCAGCAGCTCTTTCCGGGGCCAGGAGAATCAGCCCCAGCATTTT. The encoded protein is CASSSFRGQENQPQHF. The chain recombines TRBV11-2 with TRBJ1-5; D is possibly TRBD1 (5 bases). The V end lost 4 bases, the J end lost 4 bases, and 17 bases lay between the germline ends. The length of the CDR3 is 16 residues. From germline, CDR1 is SGHAT and CDR2 FQNNGV.

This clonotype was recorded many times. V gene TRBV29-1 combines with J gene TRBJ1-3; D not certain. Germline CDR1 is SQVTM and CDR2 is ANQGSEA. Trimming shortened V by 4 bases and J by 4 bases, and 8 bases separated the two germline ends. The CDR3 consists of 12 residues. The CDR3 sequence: CSVASAGNTIYF. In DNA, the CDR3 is TGCAGCGTTGCGTCCGCAGGAAACACCATATATTTT.

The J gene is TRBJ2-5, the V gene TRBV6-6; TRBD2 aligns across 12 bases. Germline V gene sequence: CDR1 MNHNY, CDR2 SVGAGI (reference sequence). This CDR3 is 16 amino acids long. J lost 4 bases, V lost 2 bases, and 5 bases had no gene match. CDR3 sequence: CASSYASGRARETQYF. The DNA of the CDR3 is TGTGCCAGCAGTTACGCTAGCGGGAGGGCCAGAGAGACCCAGTACTTC.

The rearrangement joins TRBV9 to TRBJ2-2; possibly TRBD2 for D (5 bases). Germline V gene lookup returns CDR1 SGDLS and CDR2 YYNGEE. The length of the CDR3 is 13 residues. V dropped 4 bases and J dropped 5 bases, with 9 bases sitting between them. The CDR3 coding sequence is TGTGCCAGCAGCACGCGAGGGACCGGGGAGCTGTTTTTT. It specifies CASSTRGTGELFF.

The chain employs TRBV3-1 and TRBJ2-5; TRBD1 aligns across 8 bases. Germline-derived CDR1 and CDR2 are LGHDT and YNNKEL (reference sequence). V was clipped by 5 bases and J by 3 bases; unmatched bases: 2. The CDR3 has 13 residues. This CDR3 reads CASSLDREETQYF. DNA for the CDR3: TGTGCCAGCAGCTTGGACAGGGAAGAGACCCAGTACTTC.

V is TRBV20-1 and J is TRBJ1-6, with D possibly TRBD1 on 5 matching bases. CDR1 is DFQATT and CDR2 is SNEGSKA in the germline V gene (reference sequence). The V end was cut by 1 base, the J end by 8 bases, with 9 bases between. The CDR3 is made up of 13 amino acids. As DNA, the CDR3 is TGCAGTGCTAGAGGGACGGGGGATTCACCCCTCCACTTT. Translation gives CSARGTGDSPLHF.

In nucleotides, the CDR3 is TGCAGCGCCCGAAGCGGGAGGGCCGCAGATACGCAGTATTTT. Protein: CSARSGRAADTQYF. V usage is TRBV29-1 and J usage is TRBJ2-3; TRBD2 aligns across 10 bases. Germline assignment: CDR1 SQVTM and CDR2 ANQGSEA. J was trimmed by 4 bases and V by 7 bases; bases with no gene match: 8. CDR3 length equals 14 residues.

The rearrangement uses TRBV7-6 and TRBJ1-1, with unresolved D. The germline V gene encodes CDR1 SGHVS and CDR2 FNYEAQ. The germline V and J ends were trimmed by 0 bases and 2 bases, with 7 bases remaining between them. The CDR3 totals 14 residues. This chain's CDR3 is CASSLAQLNTEAFF. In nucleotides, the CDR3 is TGTGCCAGCAGCTTAGCTCAGCTAAACACTGAAGCTTTCTTT.